Listed here is a single T cell receptor beta chain. Primers for the PCR totalled 60 Vbeta and 13 Jbeta. This table comes from immunoSEQ multiplex PCR, and its TCRdb copy is limited to in-frame clones, with some not included. The sample has approximately 140,000 clones; around 76% are singletons. The trim removed 3 bases at V and 6 bases at J, leaving 9 bases unmatched. Per the germline V gene, CDR1 is SGHNT and CDR2 is YYREEE (reference sequence). This CDR3 region has 17 residues. The sample belongs to a study of cytomegalovirus exposure and HLA in healthy donors. Source material: PBMCs. The chain employs TRBV5-4 and TRBJ2-2; 12 bases are a match to TRBD1. The receptor comes from a male donor in good health and CMV-seronegative. The CDR3 reads CASSSNAGTGGPGELFF. The CDR3 DNA sequence: TGTGCCAGCAGCTCAAACGCCGGGACAGGGGGCCCCGGGGAGCTGTTTTTT.